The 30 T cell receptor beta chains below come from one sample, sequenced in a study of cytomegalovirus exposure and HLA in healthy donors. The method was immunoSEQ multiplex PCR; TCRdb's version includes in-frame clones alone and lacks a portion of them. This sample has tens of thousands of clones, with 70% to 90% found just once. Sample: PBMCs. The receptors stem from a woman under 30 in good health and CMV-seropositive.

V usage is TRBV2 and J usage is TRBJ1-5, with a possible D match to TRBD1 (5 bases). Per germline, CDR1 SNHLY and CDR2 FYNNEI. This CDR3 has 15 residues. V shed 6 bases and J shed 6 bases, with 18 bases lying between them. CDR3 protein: CASRSDGGESQPQHF. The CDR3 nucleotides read TGTGCCAGCAGGAGCGACGGGGGGGAGAGTCAGCCCCAGCATTTT.

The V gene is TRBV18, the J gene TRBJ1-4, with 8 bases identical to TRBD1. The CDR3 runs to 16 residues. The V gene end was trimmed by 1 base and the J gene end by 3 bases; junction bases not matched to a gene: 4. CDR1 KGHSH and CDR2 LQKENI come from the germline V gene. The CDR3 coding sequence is TGTGCCAGCTCACCACGGGGACAGGCAGCTAATGAAAAACTGTTTTTT. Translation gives CASSPRGQAANEKLFF. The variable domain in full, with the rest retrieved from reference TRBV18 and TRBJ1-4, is NAGVMQNPRHLVRRRGQEARLRCSPMKGHSHVYWYRQLPEEGLKFMVYLQKENIIDESGMPKERFSAEFPKEGPSILRIQQVVRGDSAAYFCASSPRGQAANEKLFFGSGTQLSVL.

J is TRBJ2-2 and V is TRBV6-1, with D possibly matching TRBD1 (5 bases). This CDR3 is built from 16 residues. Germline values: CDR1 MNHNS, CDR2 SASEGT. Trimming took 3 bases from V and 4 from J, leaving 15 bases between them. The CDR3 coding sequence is TGTGCCAGCAGTGACAGGGTTTTTTTGACCACCGGGGAGCTGTTTTTT. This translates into CASSDRVFLTTGELFF.

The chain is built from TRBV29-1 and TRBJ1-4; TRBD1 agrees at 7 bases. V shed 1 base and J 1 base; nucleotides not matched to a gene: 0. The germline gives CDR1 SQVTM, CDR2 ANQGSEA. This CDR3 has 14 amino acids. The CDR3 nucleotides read TGCAGCGTTGAAGGGACAGGAACTAATGAAAAACTGTTTTTT. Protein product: CSVEGTGTNEKLFF.

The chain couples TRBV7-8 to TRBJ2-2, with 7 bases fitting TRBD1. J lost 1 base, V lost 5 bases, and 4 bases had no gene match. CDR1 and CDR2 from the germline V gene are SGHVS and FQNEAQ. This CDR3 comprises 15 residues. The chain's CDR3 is CASSPDRWNTGELFF. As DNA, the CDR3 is TGTGCCAGCAGCCCGGACAGGTGGAACACCGGGGAGCTGTTTTTT.

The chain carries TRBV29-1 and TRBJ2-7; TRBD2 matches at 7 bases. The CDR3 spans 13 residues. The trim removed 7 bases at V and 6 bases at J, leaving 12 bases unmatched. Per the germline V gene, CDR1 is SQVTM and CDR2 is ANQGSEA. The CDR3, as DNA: TGCAGCGCGCGGGGGATCGGTCTACGCGAGCAGTACTTC. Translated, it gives CSARGIGLREQYF.

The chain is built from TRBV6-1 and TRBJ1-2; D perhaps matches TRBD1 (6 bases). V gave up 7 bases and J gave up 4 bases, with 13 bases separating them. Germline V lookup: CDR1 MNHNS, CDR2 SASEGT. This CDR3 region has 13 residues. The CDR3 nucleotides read TGTGCCAGCAAAGCCGGGACAAGCTATGGCTACACCTTC. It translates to CASKAGTSYGYTF.

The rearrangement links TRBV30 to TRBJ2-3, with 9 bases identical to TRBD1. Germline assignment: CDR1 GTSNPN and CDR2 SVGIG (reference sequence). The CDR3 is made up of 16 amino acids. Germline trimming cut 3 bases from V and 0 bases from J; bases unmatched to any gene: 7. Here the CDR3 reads CAWSEGQGLSTDTQYF. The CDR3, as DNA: TGTGCCTGGAGCGAAGGACAGGGGTTGAGCACAGATACGCAGTATTTT.

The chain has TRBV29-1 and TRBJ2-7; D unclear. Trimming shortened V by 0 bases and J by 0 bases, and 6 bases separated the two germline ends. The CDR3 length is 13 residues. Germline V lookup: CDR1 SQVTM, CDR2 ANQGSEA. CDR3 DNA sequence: TGCAGCGTTGAAGACCGTAGCTCCTACGAGCAGTACTTC. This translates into CSVEDRSSYEQYF.

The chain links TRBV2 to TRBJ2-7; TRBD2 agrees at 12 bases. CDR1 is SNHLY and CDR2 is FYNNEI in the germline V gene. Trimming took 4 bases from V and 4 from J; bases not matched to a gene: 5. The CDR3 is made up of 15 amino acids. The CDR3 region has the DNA TGTGCCAGCAGTGGACTAGCGGGAGATGGGTACGAGCAGTACTTC. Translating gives CASSGLAGDGYEQYF. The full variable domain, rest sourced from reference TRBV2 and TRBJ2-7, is EPEVTQTPSHQVTQMGQEVILRCVPISNHLYFYWYRQILGQKVEFLVSFYNNEISEKSEIFDDQFSVERPDGSNFTLKIRSTKLEDSAMYFCASSGLAGDGYEQYFGPGTRLTVT.

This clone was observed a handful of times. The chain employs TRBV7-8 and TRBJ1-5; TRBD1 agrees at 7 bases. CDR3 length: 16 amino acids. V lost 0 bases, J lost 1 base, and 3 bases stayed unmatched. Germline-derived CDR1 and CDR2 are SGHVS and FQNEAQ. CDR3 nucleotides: TGTGCCAGCAGCTTAGCGGAGGGGGCGAGCAATCAGCCCCAGCATTTT. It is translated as CASSLAEGASNQPQHF.

This CDR3 reads CASSGENTEAFF. CDR3 coding DNA: TGTGCCAGCAGCGGAGAGAACACTGAAGCTTTCTTT. The chain carries TRBV9 and TRBJ1-1; D unresolved. There are 12 residues in the CDR3. The germline V gene encodes CDR1 SGDLS and CDR2 YYNGEE. The V end was cut by 3 bases, the J end by 1 base, with 4 bases between.

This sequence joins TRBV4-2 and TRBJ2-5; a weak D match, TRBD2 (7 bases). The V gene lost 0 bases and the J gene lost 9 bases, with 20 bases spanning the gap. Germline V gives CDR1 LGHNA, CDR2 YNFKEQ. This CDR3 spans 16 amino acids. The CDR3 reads CASSQDGGASGKAQYF. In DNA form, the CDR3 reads TGTGCCAGCAGCCAAGATGGGGGGGCTAGCGGAAAGGCCCAGTACTTC.

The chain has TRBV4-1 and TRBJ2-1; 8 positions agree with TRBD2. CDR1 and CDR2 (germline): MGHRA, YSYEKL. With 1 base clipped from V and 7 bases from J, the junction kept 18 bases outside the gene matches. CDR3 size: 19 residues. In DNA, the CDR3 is TGCGCCAGCAGCCAAGTACCGGATGGACTAGCTCGGGTCCTTAATGAGCAGTTCTTC. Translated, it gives CASSQVPDGLARVLNEQFF.

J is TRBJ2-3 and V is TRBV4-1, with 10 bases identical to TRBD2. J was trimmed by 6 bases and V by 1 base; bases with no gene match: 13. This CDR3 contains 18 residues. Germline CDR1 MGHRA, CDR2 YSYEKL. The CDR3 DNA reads TGCGCCAGCAGCCAAGCTATGGGGCTAGCGGGGGAAGGGGATACGCAGTATTTT. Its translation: CASSQAMGLAGEGDTQYF.

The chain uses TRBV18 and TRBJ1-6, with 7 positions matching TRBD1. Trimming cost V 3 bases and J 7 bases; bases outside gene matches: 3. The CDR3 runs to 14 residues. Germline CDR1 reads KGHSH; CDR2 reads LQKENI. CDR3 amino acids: CASSPGTDNSPLHF. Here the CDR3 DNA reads TGTGCCAGCTCACCGGGGACAGACAATTCACCCCTCCACTTT. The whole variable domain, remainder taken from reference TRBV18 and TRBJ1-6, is NAGVMQNPRHLVRRRGQEARLRCSPMKGHSHVYWYRQLPEEGLKFMVYLQKENIIDESGMPKERFSAEFPKEGPSILRIQQVVRGDSAAYFCASSPGTDNSPLHFGNGTRLTVT.

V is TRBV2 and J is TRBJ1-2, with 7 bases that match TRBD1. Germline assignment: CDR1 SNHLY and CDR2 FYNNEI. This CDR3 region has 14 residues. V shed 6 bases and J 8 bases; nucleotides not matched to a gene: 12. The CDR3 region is CASRDRRWARGYTF. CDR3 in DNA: TGTGCCAGCAGGGACAGGCGTTGGGCAAGGGGCTACACCTTC.

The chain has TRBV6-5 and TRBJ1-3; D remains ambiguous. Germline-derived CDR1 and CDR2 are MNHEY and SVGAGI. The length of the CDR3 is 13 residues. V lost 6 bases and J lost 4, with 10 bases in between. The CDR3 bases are TGTGCCAGCAGGGGCGCGGGGGGAAACACCATATATTTT. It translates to CASRGAGGNTIYF.

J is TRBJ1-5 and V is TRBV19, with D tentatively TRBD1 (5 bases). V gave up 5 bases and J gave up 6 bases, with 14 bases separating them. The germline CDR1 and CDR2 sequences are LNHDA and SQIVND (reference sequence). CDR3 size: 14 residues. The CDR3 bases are TGTGCCAGTAGTGCGGGTTCGGGGGGTCAGCCCCAGCATTTT. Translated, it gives CASSAGSGGQPQHF.

The CDR3 protein is CASSYQAGQETQYF. The DNA for the CDR3 is TGTGCCAGCAGTTACCAAGCGGGGCAAGAGACCCAGTACTTC. This chain joins TRBV6-5 and TRBJ2-5; 7 bases fit TRBD2. The CDR3 loop spans 14 amino acids. Germline V gene lookup returns CDR1 MNHEY and CDR2 SVGAGI. The J segment lost 2 bases and the V segment lost 2 bases, leaving 2 bases of the junction unmatched.

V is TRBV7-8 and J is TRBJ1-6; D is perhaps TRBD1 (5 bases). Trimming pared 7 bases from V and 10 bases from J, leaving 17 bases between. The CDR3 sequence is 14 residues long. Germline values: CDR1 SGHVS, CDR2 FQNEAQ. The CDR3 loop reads CASTPVRGNSPLHF. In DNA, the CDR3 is TGTGCCAGCACCCCCGTTAGGGGCAACTCACCCCTCCACTTT. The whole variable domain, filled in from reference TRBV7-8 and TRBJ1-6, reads GAGVSQSPRYKVAKRGQDVALRCDPISGHVSLFWYQQALGQGPEFLTYFQNEAQLDKSGLPSDRFFAERPEGSVSTLKIQRTQQEDSAVYLCASTPVRGNSPLHFGNGTRLTVT.

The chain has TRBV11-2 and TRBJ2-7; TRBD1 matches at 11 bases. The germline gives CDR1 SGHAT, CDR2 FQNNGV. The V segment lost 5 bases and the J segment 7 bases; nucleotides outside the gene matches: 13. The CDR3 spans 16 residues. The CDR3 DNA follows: TGTGCCAGCAGCCCCTACCGGGACAGGGGGGATTGGGAGCAGTACTTC. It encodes CASSPYRDRGDWEQYF.

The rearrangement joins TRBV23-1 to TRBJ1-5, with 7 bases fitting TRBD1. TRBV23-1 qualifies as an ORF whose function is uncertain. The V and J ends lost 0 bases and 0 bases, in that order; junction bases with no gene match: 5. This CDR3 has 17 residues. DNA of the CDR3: TGCGCCAGCAGTCAATCGAAGGGGGCCTATAGCAATCAGCCCCAGCATTTT. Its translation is CASSQSKGAYSNQPQHF.

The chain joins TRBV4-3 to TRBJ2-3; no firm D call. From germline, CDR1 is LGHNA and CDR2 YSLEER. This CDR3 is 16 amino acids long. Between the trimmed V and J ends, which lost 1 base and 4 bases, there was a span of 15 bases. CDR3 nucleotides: TGCGCCAGCAGCCAAGGGTTGGCAGTATCCGCAGATACGCAGTATTTT. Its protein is CASSQGLAVSADTQYF.

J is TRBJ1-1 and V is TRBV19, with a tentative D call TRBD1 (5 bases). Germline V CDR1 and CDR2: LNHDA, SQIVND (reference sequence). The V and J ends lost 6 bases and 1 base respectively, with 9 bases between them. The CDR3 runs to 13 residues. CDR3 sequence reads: CASSRAENTEAFF. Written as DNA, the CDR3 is TGTGCCAGTAGCAGGGCAGAGAACACTGAAGCTTTCTTT.

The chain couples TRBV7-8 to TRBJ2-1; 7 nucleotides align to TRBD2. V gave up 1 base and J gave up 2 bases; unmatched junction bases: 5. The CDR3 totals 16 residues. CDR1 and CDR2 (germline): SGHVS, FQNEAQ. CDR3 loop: CASSLGGGRAYNEQFF. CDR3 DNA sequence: TGTGCCAGCAGCTTAGGGGGTGGGAGGGCCTACAATGAGCAGTTCTTC.

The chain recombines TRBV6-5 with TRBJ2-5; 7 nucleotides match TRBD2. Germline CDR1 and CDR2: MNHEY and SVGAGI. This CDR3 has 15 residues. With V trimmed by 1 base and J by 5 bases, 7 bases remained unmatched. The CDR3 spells CASSYWGGARETQYF. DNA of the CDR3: TGTGCCAGCAGTTACTGGGGGGGAGCTCGGGAGACCCAGTACTTC.

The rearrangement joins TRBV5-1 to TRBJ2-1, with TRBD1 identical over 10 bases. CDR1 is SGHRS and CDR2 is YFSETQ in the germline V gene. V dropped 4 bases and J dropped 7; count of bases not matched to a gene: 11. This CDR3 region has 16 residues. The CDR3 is CASSPLGQGRRNEQFF. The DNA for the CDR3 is TGCGCCAGCAGCCCCTTGGGACAGGGGAGGAGGAATGAGCAGTTCTTC.

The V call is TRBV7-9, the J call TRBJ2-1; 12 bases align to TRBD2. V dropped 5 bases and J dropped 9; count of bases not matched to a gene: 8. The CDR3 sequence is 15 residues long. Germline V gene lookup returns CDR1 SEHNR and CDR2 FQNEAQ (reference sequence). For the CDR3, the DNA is TGTGCCAGCAGCCAAGCTAGCGGGAGGGCCAGTGAGCAGTTCTTC. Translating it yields CASSQASGRASEQFF.

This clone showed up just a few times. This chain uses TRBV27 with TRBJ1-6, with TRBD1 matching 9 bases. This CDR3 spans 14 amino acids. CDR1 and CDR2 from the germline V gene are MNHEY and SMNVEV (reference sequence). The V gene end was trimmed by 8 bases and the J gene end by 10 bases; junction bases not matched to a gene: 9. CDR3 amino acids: CASGPGQGGSPLHF. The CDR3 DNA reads TGTGCCAGCGGGCCGGGACAGGGAGGATCACCCCTCCACTTT.